The entry below describes one TCR beta chain. Its antigen target is currently unknown. This may come from a read error, since a much larger clone is one base off. Relative to germline, V is 6 bases shorter and J is 0 bases shorter, with 17 bases between their ends. The CDR3, cysteine through phenylalanine, is 16 amino acids long. Only CDR3 DNA remains: 48 bases, in frame from the first base. Based on the germline V gene (reference sequence), the CDR1 and CDR2 sequences are MNHEY and SMNVEV. The source of the sample is a study of molecular identifiers for immune sequencing clone quantification (dated by TCRdb to between 2017 and 2018). Turning to the overall study: For a replicate experiment, RNA from around 20,000 or 100,000 naive CD8 T cells was divided into five aliquots, of which four were sequenced. The study was a methods study using CD8 T cells to benchmark molecular-identifier clustering-based TCR repertoire sequencing (MIDCIRS) and TCR RNA copy counting.

Overall study outcomes, separate from this receptor: Clones above 20 RNA copies held over 97% of molecules in CMV-specific effector cells but under 1% in naive cells. Modeling indicated approximately 3.2 TCR RNA copies recovered per cell, compared with 9.5 to 10 by digital PCR, which implies a capture efficiency of around 31%. Naive libraries contained spiked-in Jurkat TCR RNA (more than 9 copies' worth), which is not part of the donor repertoire. A single cell's worth of spiked-in Jurkat TCR RNA was reported detectable even among about a million naive CD8 T cells. The sizes of highly expanded clones could end up underestimated when identical TCR molecules share a barcode. When barcode sub-clustering was not used, chimeric consensus sequences inflated TCR diversity, with chimeras reaching as high as 47%.

Naive CD8 T cell libraries were made from approximately 22,000 to 940,000 sorted cells using 10%, 30% or 50% of purified RNA. Naive CD8 T cells were FACS-sorted as CD8+CD4-CCR7+CD45RA+ on a BD FACSAria II into RLT Plus buffer. To test detection sensitivity, Jurkat RNA equal to under 13 TCR copies was added to samples of about 20,000-1,000,000 naive CD8 T cells. Enrichment of CD8 T cells was performed with RosetteSep CD8+ T Cell Enrichment Cocktail and Ficoll-Paque, after which ACK red cell lysis was carried out. The library was prepared using PCR. Reads for this sample came from an Illumina HiSeq 4000. Bulk TCR libraries were prepared as previously described, using TCR primers listed in Table S5. The Qiagen AllPrep DNA/RNA kit was used to purify total RNA. Before any analysis, reads coming from multiple sequencing runs of the same library were combined into one pool. Regarding the original processing steps: Reads were retained only if their TCR constant sequence matched exactly, and those retained reads were trimmed to 150 nt and grouped according to their 12-nt molecular barcodes. Reads inside each barcode group were sub-clustered using a 15% Levenshtein threshold, and a quality-weighted consensus sequence was constructed for each RNA molecule. Non-functional sequences were discarded, and so were lower-count sequences lying one edit away from another sequence. Based on fitting two negative binomial distributions, any barcode sub-cluster with under 20% of the maximum read count was discarded. TCRdb itself trimmed the public reads at Q25 with fastp, ran MiXCR and retained productive beta chains. Entries are consolidated by CDR3 protein sequence, retaining the most common genes and DNA. The V and J calls here are based on TCRdb, not the publication. This sample is represented by over 600,000 distinct CDR3 sequences; just under 20% of them were singletons. The ten top clones hold 0.85% to 0.9% of the sample.

The material sequenced was naive CD8+ T cells from blood, with Jurkat cell RNA spiked in. The cell subset or site tag for this specimen amounts to: FACS-sorted CD8+CD4-CCR7+CD45RA+ naive T cells. This sequence originates from a human donor in good health. Some libraries in this study had Jurkat cell RNA spiked in. The V gene is TRBV27 and the J gene is TRBJ1-1, with TRBD1 perhaps the D gene, on 5 matching bases. The bases are TGTGCCAGCAGGGAGGTACGGGGGTTTGTGAACACTGAAGCTTTCTTT. This codes for CASREVRGFVNTEAFF.